Sequencing of this T cell receptor beta chain was carried out in a study of read filtering for tumor transcriptome and immune sequencing. Study information: By R-ISS, stages I, II and III held around 8, 16 and 7 patients.

This clonotype was counted many times. The antigen is not known. The study's findings and limits: Roughly 80% of IR-seq clonotypes had a single read, yet these held around 3.3% of reads. This fraction held mixed bone marrow immune cells after CD138-negative sorting. Even smaller IR-seq throughput identified most shared clonotypes.

V lost 8 bases and J lost 3, with 16 bases in between. The CDR3 sequence is 13 residues long. In germline, CDR1 is SQVTM, CDR2 ANQGSEA. Molecular barcoded adaptors covering alpha/delta and beta/gamma chains were used on roughly 370 ng RNA. TCRdb recomputed calls from the reads with MiXCR, one row per CDR3 protein. The sample holds about 50,000 distinct CDR3 sequences, 20% seen once. The sequence was obtained from a donor aged 40 or older with multiple myeloma. Source material: a population of CD138-negative cells sorted from bone marrow. The V gene is TRBV29-1, the J gene TRBJ1-1, with D perhaps TRBD1 (5 bases). CDR3 region: CSLTGLGDTEAFF. The CDR3 DNA sequence: TGCAGCTTAACAGGATTAGGGGACACTGAAGCTTTCTTT.